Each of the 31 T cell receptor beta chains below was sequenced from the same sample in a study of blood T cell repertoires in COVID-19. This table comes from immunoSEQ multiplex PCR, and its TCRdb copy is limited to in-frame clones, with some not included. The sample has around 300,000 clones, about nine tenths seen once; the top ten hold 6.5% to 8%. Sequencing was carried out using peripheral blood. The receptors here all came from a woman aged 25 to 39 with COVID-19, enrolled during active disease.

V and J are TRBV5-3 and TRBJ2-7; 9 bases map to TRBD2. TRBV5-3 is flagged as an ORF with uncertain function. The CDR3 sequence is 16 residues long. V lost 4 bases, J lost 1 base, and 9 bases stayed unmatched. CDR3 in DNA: TGTGCCAGAAGCCCTGGAGAGCGGGAGGCTTCCTACGAGCAGTACTTC. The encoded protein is CARSPGEREASYEQYF.

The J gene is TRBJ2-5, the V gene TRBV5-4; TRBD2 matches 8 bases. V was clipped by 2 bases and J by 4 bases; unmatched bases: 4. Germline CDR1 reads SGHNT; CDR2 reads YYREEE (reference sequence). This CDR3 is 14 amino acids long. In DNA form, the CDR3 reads TGTGCCAGCAGCTTAGCGGGAGTATCAGAGACCCAGTACTTC. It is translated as CASSLAGVSETQYF.

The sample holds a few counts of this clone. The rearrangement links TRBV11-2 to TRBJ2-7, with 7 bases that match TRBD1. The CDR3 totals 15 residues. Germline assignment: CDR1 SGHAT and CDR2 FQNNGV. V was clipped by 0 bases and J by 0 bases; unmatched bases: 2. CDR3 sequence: CASSLDPGGSYEQYF. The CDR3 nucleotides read TGTGCCAGCAGCTTAGATCCAGGGGGCTCCTACGAGCAGTACTTC. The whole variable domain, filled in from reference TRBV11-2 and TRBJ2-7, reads EAGVAQSPRYKIIEKRQSVAFWCNPISGHATLYWYQQILGQGPKLLIQFQNNGVVDDSQLPKDRFSAERLKGVDSTLKIQPAKLEDSAVYLCASSLDPGGSYEQYFGPGTRLTVT.

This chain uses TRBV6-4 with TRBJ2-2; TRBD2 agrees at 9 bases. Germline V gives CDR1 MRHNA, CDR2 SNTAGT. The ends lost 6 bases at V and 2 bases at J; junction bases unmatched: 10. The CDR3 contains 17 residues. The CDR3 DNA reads TGTGCCAGCAGGTTAATATTAGCGGGAGACAACACCGGGGAGCTGTTTTTT. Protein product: CASRLILAGDNTGELFF.

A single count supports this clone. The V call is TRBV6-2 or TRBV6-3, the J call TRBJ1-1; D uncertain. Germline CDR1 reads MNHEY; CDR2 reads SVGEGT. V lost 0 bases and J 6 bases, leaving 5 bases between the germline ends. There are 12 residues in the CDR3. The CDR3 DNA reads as TGTGCCAGCAGTTACTCCCCGGCTGAAGCTTTCTTT. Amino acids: CASSYSPAEAFF.

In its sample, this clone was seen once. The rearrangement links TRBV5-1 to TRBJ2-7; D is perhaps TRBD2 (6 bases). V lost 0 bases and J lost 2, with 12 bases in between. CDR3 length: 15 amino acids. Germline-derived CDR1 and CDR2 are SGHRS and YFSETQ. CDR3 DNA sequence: TGCGCCAGCAGCTTGGGCGGGACGAATCCCTACGAGCAGTACTTC. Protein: CASSLGGTNPYEQYF.

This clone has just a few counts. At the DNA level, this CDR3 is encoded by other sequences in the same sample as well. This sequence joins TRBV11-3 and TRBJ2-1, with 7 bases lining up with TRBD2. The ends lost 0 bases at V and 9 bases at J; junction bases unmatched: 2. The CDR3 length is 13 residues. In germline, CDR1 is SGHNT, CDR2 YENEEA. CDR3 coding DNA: TGTGCCAGCAGCTTAGAATGGGGGGGTGAGCAGTTCTTC. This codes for CASSLEWGGEQFF. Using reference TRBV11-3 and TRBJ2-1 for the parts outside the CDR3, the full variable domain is EAGVVQSPRYKIIEKKQPVAFWCNPISGHNTLYWYLQNLGQGPELLIRYENEEAVDDSQLPKDRFSAERLKGVDSTLKIQPAELGDSAVYLCASSLEWGGEQFFGPGTRLTVL.

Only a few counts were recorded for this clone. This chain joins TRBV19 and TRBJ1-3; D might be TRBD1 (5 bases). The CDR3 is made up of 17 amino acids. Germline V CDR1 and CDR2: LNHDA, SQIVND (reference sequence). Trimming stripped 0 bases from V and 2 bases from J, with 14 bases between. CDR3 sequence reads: CASSIDQTARAGNTIYF. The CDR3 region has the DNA TGTGCCAGTAGTATAGACCAGACAGCGCGAGCTGGAAACACCATATATTTT.

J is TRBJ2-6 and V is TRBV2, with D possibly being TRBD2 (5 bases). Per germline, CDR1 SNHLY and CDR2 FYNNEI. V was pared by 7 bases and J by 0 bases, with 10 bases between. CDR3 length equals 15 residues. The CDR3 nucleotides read TGTGCCAGCACGGATGGGAGCTCTGGGGCCAACGTCCTGACTTTC. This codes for CASTDGSSGANVLTF. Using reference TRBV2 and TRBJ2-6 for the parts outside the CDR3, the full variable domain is EPEVTQTPSHQVTQMGQEVILRCVPISNHLYFYWYRQILGQKVEFLVSFYNNEISEKSEIFDDQFSVERPDGSNFTLKIRSTKLEDSAMYFCASTDGSSGANVLTFGAGSRLTVL.

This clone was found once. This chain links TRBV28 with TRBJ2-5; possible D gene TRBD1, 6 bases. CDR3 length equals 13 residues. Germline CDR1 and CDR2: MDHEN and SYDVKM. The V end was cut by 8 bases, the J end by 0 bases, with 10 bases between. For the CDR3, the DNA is TGTGCCAGCGGGGGCCTGTACCAAGAGACCCAGTACTTC. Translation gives CASGGLYQETQYF.

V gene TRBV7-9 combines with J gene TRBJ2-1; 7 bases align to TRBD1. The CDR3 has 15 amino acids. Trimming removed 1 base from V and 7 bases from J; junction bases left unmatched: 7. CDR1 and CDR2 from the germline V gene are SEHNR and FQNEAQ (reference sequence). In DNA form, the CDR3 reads TGTGCCAGCAGCTTAGTGGGGGACAGAGGTAATGAGCAGTTCTTC. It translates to CASSLVGDRGNEQFF.

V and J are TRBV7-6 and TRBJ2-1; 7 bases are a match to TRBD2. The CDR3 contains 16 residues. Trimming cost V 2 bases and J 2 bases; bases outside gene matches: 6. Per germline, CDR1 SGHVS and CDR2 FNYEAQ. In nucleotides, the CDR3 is TGTGCCAGCAGCTTATTCAGCGGGGAGACCTACAATGAGCAGTTCTTC. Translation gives CASSLFSGETYNEQFF.

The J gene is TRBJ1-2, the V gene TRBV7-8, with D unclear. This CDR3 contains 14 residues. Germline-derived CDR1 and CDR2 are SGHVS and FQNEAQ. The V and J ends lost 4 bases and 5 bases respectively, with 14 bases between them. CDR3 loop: CASSWPTPGYGYTF. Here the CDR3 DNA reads TGTGCCAGCAGCTGGCCGACACCGGGGTATGGCTACACCTTC.

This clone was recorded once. The CDR3 DNA is TGCGCCAGCAGCCAAGAGGCTGGGGGCCCTAACTATGGCTACACCTTC. As protein: CASSQEAGGPNYGYTF. This chain uses TRBV4-3 with TRBJ1-2, with D possibly matching TRBD1 (6 bases). CDR1 LGHNA and CDR2 YSLEER come from the germline V gene. V was pared by 0 bases and J by 0 bases, with 11 bases between. The CDR3 totals 16 residues.

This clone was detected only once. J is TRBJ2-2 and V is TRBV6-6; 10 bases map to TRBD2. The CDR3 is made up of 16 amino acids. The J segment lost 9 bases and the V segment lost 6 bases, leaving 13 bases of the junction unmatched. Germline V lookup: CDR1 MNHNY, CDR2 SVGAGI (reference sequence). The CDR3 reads CASRGVRASGSWELFF. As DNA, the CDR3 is TGTGCCAGCAGGGGTGTTAGGGCTAGCGGGAGCTGGGAGCTGTTTTTT.

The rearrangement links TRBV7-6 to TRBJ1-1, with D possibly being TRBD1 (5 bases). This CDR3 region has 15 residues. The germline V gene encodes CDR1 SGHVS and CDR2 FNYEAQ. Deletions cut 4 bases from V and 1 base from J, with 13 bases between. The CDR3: CASSWIGTRNTEAFF. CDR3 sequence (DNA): TGTGCCAGCAGCTGGATTGGGACTCGGAACACTGAAGCTTTCTTT.

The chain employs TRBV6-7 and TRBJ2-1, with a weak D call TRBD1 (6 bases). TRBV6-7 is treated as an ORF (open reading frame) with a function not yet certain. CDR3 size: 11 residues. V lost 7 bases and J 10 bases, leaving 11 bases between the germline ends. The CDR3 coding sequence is TGTGCCAGCAATACAGGGAACGAGCAGTTCTTC. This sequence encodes CASNTGNEQFF.

CDR3 in DNA: TGTGCCAGCAGTGAGCGGGCAACTAATGAAAAACTGTTTTTT. Protein: CASSERATNEKLFF. V is TRBV2 and J is TRBJ1-4, with D unclear. The CDR3 spans 14 residues. CDR1 is SNHLY, CDR2 FYNNEI, per germline. Trimming removed 3 bases from V and 0 bases from J, with 5 bases in between.

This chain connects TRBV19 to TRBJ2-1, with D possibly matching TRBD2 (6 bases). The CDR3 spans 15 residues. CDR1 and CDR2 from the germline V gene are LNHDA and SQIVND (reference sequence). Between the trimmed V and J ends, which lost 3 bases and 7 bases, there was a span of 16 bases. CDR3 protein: CASSIRGRGWNEQFF. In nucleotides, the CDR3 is TGTGCCAGTAGTATTCGGGGACGGGGGTGGAATGAGCAGTTCTTC. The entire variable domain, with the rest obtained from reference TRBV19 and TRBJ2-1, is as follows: DGGITQSPKYLFRKEGQNVTLSCEQNLNHDAMYWYRQDPGQGLRLIYYSQIVNDFQKGDIAEGYSVSREKKESFPLTVTSAQKNPTAFYLCASSIRGRGWNEQFFGPGTRLTVL.

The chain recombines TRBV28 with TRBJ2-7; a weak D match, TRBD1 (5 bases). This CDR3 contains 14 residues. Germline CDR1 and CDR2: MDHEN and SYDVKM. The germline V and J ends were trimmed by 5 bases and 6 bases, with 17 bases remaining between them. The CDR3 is CASSRPLGQSEQYF. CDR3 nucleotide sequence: TGTGCCAGCAGTCGACCCCTCGGACAAAGCGAGCAGTACTTC.

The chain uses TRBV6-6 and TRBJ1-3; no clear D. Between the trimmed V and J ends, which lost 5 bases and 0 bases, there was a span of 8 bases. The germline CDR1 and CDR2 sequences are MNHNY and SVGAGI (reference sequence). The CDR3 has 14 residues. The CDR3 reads CASSEASSGNTIYF. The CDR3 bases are TGTGCCAGCAGTGAGGCGAGCTCTGGAAACACCATATATTTT.

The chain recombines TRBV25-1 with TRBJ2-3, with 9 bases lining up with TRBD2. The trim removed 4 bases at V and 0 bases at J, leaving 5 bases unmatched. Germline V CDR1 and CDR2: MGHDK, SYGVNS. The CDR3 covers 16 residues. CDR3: CASSGKSGRSTDTQYF. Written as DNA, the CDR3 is TGTGCCAGCAGTGGGAAAAGCGGGAGGAGCACAGATACGCAGTATTTT.

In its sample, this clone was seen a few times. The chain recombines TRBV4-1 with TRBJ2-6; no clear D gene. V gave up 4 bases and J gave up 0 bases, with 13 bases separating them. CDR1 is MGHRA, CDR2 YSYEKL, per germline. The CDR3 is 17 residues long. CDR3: CASSPYPQPSGANVLTF. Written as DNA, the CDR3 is TGCGCCAGCAGCCCGTACCCACAGCCCTCTGGGGCCAACGTCCTGACTTTC.

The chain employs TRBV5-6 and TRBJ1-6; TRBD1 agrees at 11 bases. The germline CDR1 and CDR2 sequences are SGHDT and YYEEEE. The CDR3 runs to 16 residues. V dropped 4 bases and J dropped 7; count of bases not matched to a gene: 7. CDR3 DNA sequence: TGTGCCAGCAGCCCGGGACAGGGGGAAAGCAATTCACCCCTCCACTTT. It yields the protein CASSPGQGESNSPLHF. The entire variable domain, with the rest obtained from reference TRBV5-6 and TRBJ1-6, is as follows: DAGVTQSPTHLIKTRGQQVTLRCSPKSGHDTVSWYQQALGQGPQFIFQYYEEEERQRGNFPDRFSGHQFPNYSSELNVNALLLGDSALYLCASSPGQGESNSPLHFGNGTRLTVT.

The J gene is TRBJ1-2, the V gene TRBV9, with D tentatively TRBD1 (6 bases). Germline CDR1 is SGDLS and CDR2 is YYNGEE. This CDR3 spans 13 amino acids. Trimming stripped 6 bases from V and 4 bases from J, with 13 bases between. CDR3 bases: TGTGCCAGCACCGAATCAGGGGCCTATGGCTACACCTTC. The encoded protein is CASTESGAYGYTF.

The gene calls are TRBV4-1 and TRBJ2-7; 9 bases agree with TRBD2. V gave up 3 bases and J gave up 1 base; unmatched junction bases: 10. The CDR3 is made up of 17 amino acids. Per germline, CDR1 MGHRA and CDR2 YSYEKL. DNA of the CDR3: TGCGCCAGCAGCCAGCCAACAGTAGCGGGAGTTTCCTACGAGCAGTACTTC. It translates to CASSQPTVAGVSYEQYF.

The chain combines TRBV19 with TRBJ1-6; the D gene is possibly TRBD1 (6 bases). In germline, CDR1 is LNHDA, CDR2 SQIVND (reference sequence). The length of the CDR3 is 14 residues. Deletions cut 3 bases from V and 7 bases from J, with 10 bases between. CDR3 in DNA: TGTGCCAGTAGTATCCACAGGGAAAATTCACCCCTCCACTTT. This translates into CASSIHRENSPLHF.

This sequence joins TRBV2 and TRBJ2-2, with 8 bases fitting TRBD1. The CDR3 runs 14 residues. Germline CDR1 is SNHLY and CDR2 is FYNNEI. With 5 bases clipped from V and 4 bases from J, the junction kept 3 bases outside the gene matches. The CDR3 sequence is CASSRQGSTGELFF. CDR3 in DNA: TGTGCCAGCAGTCGACAGGGGAGCACCGGGGAGCTGTTTTTT.

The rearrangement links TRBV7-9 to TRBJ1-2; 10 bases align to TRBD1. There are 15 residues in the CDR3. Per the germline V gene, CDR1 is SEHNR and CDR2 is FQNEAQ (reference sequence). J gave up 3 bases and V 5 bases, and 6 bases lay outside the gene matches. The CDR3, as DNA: TGTGCCAGCAGCGGACGGGACAGGGGACACTATGGCTACACCTTC. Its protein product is CASSGRDRGHYGYTF.

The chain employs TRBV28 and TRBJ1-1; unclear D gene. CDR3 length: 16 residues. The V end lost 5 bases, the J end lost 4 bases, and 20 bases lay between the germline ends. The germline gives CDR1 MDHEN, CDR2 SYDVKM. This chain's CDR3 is CASSPHWGGGVTEAFF. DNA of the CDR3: TGTGCCAGCAGTCCCCATTGGGGAGGTGGGGTCACTGAAGCTTTCTTT.

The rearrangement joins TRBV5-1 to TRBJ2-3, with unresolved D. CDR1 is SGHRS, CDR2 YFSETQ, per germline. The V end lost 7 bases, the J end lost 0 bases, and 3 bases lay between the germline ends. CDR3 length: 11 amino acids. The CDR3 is CASQSTDTQYF. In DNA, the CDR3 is TGCGCCAGCCAGAGCACAGATACGCAGTATTTT. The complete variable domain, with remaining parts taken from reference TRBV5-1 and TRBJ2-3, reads KAGVTQTPRYLIKTRGQQVTLSCSPISGHRSVSWYQQTPGQGLQFLFEYFSETQRNKGNFPGRFSGRQFSNSRSEMNVSTLELGDSALYLCASQSTDTQYFGPGTRLTVL.